The 7 T cell receptor beta chains below come from one sample, sequenced in a study of T-cell memory formation after mild COVID-19. A single record per CDR3 protein comes from TCRdb applying MiXCR to the 5' RACE reads. The data show approximately 400,000 distinct CDR3 sequences, 24% seen once. The sequencing input was PBMCs or a T cell subset sorted from them (not recorded which). These receptors were taken from an adult woman who had mild COVID-19 (a few samples of this study predate the infection). Cell type and time point are not known.

This clonotype has a count of ten or more. The V call is TRBV12-3 or TRBV12-4, the J call TRBJ2-7; 11 bases map to TRBD2. This CDR3 is built from 14 residues. V was clipped by 3 bases and J by 6 bases; unmatched bases: 4. The CDR3: CASSFSSGGFEQYF. The CDR3 DNA sequence: TGTGCCAGCAGTTTCTCTAGCGGGGGGTTCGAGCAGTACTTC.

This clonotype was counted ten times or more. The V and J genes are TRBV6-5 and TRBJ2-2, with D possibly TRBD1 on 5 matching bases. Looked up from germline, CDR1 is MNHEY and CDR2 is SVGAGI. The ends were cut back, 6 bases at V and 1 base at J, with 6 bases in the middle. The CDR3 contains 13 residues. DNA of the CDR3: TGTGCCAGCAGAACAGGGAACACCGGGGAGCTGTTTTTT. This translates into CASRTGNTGELFF.

The V and J genes are TRBV7-9 and TRBJ2-1; 10 bases line up with TRBD2. CDR1 and CDR2 (germline): SEHNR, FQNEAQ (reference sequence). The trim removed 2 bases at V and 4 bases at J, leaving 5 bases unmatched. The CDR3 is 16 residues long. The CDR3 bases are TGTGCCAGCAGCTTATCCCGGACTAGCGGATACAATGAGCAGTTCTTC. Its translation is CASSLSRTSGYNEQFF.

This chain connects TRBV5-1 to TRBJ2-7; TRBD2 is a possible D gene (5 bases). CDR1 is SGHRS, CDR2 YFSETQ, per germline. V dropped 2 bases and J dropped 0 bases, with 9 bases sitting between them. CDR3 length: 14 amino acids. The CDR3 is CASSLWESSYEQYF. CDR3 coding DNA: TGCGCCAGCAGCTTATGGGAGAGCTCCTACGAGCAGTACTTC.

This clonotype appeared many times. The chain carries TRBV20-1 and TRBJ1-1; tentative D call: TRBD1 (5 bases). The V gene's germline CDR1 is DFQATT and CDR2 SNEGSKA (reference sequence). The CDR3 has 18 amino acids. Trimming removed 3 bases from V and 0 bases from J, with 23 bases in between. The CDR3 loop reads CSARFTLGQRGMNTEAFF. The CDR3 DNA is TGCAGTGCTAGGTTTACATTGGGGCAGAGGGGCATGAACACTGAAGCTTTCTTT.

The chain is built from TRBV2 and TRBJ2-1; TRBD2 matches 8 bases. J was trimmed by 0 bases and V by 5 bases; bases with no gene match: 9. The CDR3 totals 17 residues. Germline-derived CDR1 and CDR2 are SNHLY and FYNNEI. This chain's CDR3 is CASSTRTSPSSYNEQFF. DNA of the CDR3: TGTGCCAGCAGTACCCGGACTAGCCCTAGCTCCTACAATGAGCAGTTCTTC.

This chain joins TRBV20-1 and TRBJ1-2; tentative D call: TRBD1 (5 bases). The germline V gene encodes CDR1 DFQATT and CDR2 SNEGSKA (reference sequence). V was trimmed by 2 bases and J by 8 bases, leaving 18 bases between them. CDR3 length: 14 residues. The CDR3 region has the DNA TGCAGTGCTAGACCTCCAGGGCCGCGAGGGGGCTACACCTTC. This encodes CSARPPGPRGGYTF.